This TCR beta chain was profiled in a study of early T cells in non-severe SARS-CoV-2 infection. Across the study: Unpaired chains resulted from sequencing bulk RNA of unsorted whole blood. Regarding the study as a whole: VDJdb matching favored anti-spike CD8 responses, missing private and CD4 specificities.

Individually, cDNA molecules had unique molecular identifiers attached to them. TCRdb re-called the 5' RACE reads through MiXCR, storing one row per CDR3 protein. This sample has tens of thousands of distinct CDR3 sequences; around 8.5% occur once, and the top ten carry around 20%. As for this clonotype: Its specificity is unknown.

The CDR3 loop spans 15 amino acids. Germline V lookup: CDR1 SGHVS, CDR2 FQNEAQ. The V gene lost 1 base and the J gene lost 3 bases, with 13 bases spanning the gap. Material for sequencing was whole blood. The receptor was derived from an adult who was a healthcare worker with PCR-confirmed SARS-CoV-2 infection or an uninfected control (not recorded which). The chain joins TRBV7-8 to TRBJ2-7; D possibly corresponds to TRBD2 (6 bases). DNA for the CDR3: TGTGCCAGCAGCTTAGGGTCCTGGAGGGACTACGAGCAGTACTTC. Protein: CASSLGSWRDYEQYF.